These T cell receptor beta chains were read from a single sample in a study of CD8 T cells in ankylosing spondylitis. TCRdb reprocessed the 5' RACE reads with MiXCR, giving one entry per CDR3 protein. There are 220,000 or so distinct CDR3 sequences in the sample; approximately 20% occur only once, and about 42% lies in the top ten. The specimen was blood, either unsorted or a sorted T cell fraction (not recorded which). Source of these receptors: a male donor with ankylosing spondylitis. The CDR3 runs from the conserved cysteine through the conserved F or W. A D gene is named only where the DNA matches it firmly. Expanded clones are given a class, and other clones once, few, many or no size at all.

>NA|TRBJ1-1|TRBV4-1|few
CASSQEGRGNTEAFF
TGCGCCAGCAGCCAAGAGGGCAGGGGTAACACTGAAGCTTTCTTT
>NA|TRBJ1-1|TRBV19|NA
CASSMSGLDPEKAFF
TGTGCCAGTAGTATGAGCGGCTTGGACCCAGAGAAGGCTTTCTTT
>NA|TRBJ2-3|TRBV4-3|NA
CASSQSRTSTDTQYF
TGCGCCAGCAGCCAGTCGAGAACTAGCACAGATACGCAGTATTTT
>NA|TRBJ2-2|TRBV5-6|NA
CASSFLTLANTGELFF
TGTGCCAGCAGCTTCTTGACACTCGCGAACACCGGGGAGCTGTTTTTT
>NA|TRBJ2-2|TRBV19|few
CASSIVTNTGELFF
TGTGCCAGTAGTATAGTTACGAACACCGGGGAGCTGTTTTTT
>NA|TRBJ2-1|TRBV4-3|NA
CASSRSLGSSYNEQFF
TGCGCCAGCAGCCGCAGCCTAGGGAGCTCCTACAATGAGCAGTTCTTC
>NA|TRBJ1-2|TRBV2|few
CASGRRGAEDYGYTF
TGTGCCAGCGGCCGCCGGGGGGCGGAGGACTATGGCTACACCTTC
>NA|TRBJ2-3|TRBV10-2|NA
CASSEGLGGTDTQYF
TGCGCCAGCAGTGAAGGTTTAGGGGGCACAGATACGCAGTATTTT
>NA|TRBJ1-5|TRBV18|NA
CASSSTGSRNQPQHF
TGTGCCAGCTCGTCTACAGGGTCGCGCAATCAGCCCCAGCATTTT
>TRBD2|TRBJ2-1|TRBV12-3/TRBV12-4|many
CASSGGLAGGGNEQFF
TGTGCCAGCAGTGGGGGACTAGCGGGGGGAGGCAATGAGCAGTTCTTC
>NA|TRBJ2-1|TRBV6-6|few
CASLGKGGAFF
TGTGCCAGCCTAGGCAAGGGGGGCGCGTTCTTC
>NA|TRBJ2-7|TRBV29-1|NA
CSVETNSYEQYF
TGCAGCGTGGAGACAAACTCCTACGAGCAGTACTTC
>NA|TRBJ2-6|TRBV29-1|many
CSVVGSGANVLTF
TGCAGCGTTGTAGGGAGTGGGGCCAACGTCCTGACTTTC
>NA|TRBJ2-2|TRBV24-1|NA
CASRGIAGELFF
TGTGCCAGCAGGGGTATTGCCGGGGAGCTGTTTTTT
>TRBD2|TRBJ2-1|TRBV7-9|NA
CASSSTSGIDNEQFF
TGTGCCAGCAGTTCGACTAGCGGGATCGACAATGAGCAGTTCTTC
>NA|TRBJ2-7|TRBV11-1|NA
CASSLLGQSSYEQYF
TGTGCCAGCAGCCTCCTCGGACAGAGCTCCTACGAGCAGTACTTC
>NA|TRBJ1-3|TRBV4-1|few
CASSQTTHIGNTIYF
TGCGCCAGCAGCCAAACCACCCACATTGGAAACACCATATATTTT
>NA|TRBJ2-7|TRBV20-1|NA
CSAGPGGLSYEQYF
TGCAGTGCGGGGCCCGGGGGGCTCTCCTACGAGCAGTACTTC
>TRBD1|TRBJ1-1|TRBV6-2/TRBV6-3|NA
CASLFPPGGEAFF
TGTGCCAGCTTATTCCCCCCAGGGGGTGAAGCTTTCTTT